This TCR beta chain derives from a study of blood T cells in healthy people across ages. The CDR3 has 14 amino acids. Per germline, CDR1 LGHNA and CDR2 YSLEER. The V segment lost 3 bases and the J segment 8 bases; nucleotides outside the gene matches: 8. Through a sample-barcoded 5' primer and a J-beta primer mix, a second PCR was run for about 7 to 12 cycles. TCRdb re-called the 5' RACE reads through MiXCR, storing one row per CDR3 protein. The sample comprises 800,000 or so distinct CDR3 sequences, less than 80% of which are singletons, and 28% rests with the top ten. The sequencing input was blood. This sequence joins TRBV4-3 and TRBJ1-2, with 8 bases identical to TRBD1. This TCR was recovered from a man aged 30-40 years in good health. The CDR3 spells CASSHLQGEYGYTF. CDR3 coding DNA: TGCGCCAGCAGCCATTTACAGGGGGAGTACGGCTACACCTTC.